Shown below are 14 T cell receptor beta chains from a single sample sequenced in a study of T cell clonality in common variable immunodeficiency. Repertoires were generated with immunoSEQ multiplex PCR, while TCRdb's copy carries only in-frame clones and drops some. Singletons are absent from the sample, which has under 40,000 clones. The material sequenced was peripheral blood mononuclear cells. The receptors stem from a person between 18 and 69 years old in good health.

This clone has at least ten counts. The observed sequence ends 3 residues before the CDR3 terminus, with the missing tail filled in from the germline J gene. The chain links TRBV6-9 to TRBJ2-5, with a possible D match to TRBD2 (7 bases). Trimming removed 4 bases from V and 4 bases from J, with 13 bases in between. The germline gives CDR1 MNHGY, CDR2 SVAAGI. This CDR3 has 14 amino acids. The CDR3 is CASSCGGGRETQYF. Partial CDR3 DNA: TGTGCCAGCAGTTGTGGGGGGGGGCGAGAGACC.

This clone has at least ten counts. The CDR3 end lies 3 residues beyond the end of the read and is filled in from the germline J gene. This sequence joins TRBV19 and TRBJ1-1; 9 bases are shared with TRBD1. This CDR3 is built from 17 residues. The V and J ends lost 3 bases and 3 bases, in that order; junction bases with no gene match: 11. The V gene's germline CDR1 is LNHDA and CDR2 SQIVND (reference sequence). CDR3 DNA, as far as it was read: TGTGCCAGTAGTATGGAAACAGGGGGCGCTTGGGACACTGAA. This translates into CASSMETGGAWDTE. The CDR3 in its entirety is CASSMETGGAWDTEAFF.

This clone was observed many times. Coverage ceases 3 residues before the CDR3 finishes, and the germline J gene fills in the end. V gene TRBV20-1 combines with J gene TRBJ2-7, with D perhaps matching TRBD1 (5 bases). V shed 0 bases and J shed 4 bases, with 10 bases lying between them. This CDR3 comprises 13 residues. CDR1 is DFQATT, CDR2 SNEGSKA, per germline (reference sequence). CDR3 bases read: TGCAGTGCTAGAGATGGCAGGGTGTACGAG. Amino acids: CSARDGRVYE. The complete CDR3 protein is CSARDGRVYEQYF.

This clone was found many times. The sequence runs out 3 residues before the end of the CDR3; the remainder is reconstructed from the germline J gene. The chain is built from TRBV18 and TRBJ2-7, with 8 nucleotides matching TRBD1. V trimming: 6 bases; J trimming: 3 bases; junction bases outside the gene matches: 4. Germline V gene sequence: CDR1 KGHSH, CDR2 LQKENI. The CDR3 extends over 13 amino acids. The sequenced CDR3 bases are TGTGCCAGCTCGCGGGACAGGCTCTACGAG. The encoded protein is CASSRDRLYE. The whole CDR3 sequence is CASSRDRLYEQYF.

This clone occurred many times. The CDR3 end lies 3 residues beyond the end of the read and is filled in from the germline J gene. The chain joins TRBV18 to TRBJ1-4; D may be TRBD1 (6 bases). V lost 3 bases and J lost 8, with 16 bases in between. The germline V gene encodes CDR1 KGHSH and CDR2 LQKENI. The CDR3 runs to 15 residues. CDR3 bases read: TGTGCCAGCTCACCCCTACCAGGGGTCGGCGAAAAA. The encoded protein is CASSPLPGVGEK. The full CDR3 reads CASSPLPGVGEKLFF. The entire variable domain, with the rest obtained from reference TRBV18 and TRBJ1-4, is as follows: NAGVMQNPRHLVRRRGQEARLRCSPMKGHSHVYWYRQLPEEGLKFMVYLQKENIIDESGMPKERFSAEFPKEGPSILRIQQVVRGDSAAYFCASSPLPGVGEKLFFGSGTQLSVL.

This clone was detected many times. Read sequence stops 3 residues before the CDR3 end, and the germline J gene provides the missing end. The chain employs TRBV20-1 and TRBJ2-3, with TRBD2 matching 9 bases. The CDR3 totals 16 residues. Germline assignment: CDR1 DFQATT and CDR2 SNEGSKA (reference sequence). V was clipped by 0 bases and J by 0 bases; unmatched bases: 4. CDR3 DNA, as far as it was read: TGCAGTGCTAGAGATAGGGCGGGAGGGAGCACAGATACG. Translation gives CSARDRAGGSTDT. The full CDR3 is CSARDRAGGSTDTQYF.

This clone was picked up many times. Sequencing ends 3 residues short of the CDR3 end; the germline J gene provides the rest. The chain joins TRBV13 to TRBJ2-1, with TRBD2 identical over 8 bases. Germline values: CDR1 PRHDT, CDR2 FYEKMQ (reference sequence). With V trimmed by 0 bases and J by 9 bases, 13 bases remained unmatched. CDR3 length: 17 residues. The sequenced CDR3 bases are TGTGCCAGCAGCTTAGGAAGCGGGCGGGAGAGCGGGGGTGAG. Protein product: CASSLGSGRESGGE. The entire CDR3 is CASSLGSGRESGGEQFF.

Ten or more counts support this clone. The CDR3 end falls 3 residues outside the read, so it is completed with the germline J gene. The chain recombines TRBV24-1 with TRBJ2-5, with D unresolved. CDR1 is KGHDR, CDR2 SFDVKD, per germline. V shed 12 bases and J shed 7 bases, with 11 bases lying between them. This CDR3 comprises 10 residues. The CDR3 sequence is CAHTKGTQYF. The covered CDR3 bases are TGTGCCCATACAAAGGGGACC.

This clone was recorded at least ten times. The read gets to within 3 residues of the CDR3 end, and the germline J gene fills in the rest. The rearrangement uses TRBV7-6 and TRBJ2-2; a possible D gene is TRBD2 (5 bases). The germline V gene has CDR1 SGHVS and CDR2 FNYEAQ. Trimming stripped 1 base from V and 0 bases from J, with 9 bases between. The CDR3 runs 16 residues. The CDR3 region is CASSLGIASNTGELFF. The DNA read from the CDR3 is TGTGCCAGCAGCTTAGGCATAGCGTCGAACACCGGGGAG.

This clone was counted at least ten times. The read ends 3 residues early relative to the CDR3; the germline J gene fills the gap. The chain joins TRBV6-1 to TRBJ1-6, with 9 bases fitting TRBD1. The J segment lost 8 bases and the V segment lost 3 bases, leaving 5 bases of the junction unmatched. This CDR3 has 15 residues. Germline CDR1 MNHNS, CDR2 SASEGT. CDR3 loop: CASSDRQGVDSPLHF. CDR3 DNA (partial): TGTGCCAGCAGTGACCGACAGGGGGTTGATTCACCC.

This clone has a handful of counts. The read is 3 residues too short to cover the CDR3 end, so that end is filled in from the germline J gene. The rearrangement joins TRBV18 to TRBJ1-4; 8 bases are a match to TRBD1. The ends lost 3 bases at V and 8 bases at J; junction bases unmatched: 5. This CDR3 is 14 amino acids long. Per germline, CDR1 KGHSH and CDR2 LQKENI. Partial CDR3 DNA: TGTGCCAGCTCACCGACAGGGGCGCGGGAAAAA. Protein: CASSPTGAREK. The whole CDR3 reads CASSPTGAREKLFF.

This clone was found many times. CDR3 protein: CASSSTGTSDNEQFF. Partial CDR3 DNA: TGTGCCAGCAGCTCGACCGGGACTAGCGACAATGAG. V gene TRBV7-9 combines with J gene TRBJ2-1; 10 bases fit TRBD2. Coverage ceases 3 residues before the CDR3 finishes, and the germline J gene fills in the end. Trimming at V came to 4 bases and at J to 5 bases, leaving 5 bases not matched to a gene. From germline, CDR1 is SEHNR and CDR2 FQNEAQ (reference sequence). This CDR3 is 15 amino acids long. Together with reference TRBV7-9 and TRBJ2-1, the CDR3 gives the full variable domain: DTGVSQNPRHKITKRGQNVTFRCDPISEHNRLYWYRQTLGQGPEFLTYFQNEAQLEKSRLLSDRFSAERPKGSFSTLEIQRTEQGDSAMYLCASSSTGTSDNEQFFGPGTRLTVL.

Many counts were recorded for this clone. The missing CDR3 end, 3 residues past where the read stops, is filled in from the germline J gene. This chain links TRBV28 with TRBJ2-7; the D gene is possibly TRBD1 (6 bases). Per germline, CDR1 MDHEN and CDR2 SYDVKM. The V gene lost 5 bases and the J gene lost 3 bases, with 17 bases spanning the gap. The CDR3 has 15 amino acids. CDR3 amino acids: CASSGNRDVGYEQYF. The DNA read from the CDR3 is TGTGCCAGCAGTGGCAACAGGGATGTGGGCTACGAG.

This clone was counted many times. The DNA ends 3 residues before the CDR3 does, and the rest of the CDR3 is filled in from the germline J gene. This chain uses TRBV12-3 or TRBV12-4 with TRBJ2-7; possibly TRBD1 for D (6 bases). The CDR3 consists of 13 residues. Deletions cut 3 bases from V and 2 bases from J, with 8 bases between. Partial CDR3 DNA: TGTGCCAGCAGTTTTGGGGGCGCCTACGAG. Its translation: CASSFGGAYE. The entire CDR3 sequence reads CASSFGGAYEQYF.